This T cell receptor beta chain was identified during a study of blood T cells in healthy people across ages (dated by TCRdb to between 2014 and 2016). The study in broad terms: Template switching captured roughly one uniquely barcoded TCR beta cDNA molecule per two T cells in model experiments. Donors of different ages were randomly distributed across sequencing lanes to avoid experimental bias. Using the same blood draw, the study looked at two additional independent replicas of 1 million unique cDNA reads for two donors, one aged 18 to 30 and the other aged 80 or older. The donors were divided into four age groups: young (average around 17 years), middle-aged (approximately 42), aged (approximately 62) and long-lived (roughly 86). Using deep sequencing normalized with unique cDNA molecular identifiers, the study measured how TCR beta repertoire diversity changes with age. Findings and caveats that apply to the study as a whole: As age increased, observed TCR beta diversity per million T cells dropped in a roughly linear way, and a significant reduction was already evident by age about 36. The percentage of naive T cells measured by flow cytometry correlated strongly with observed TCR beta diversity. Estimates of total diversity based on one million sequenced T cells were regarded as lower bounds and as underestimates. Donor CMV infection status was unknown, potentially confounding age-related changes in expanded clonotypes. Compared with the aged group, the long-lived group had more naive CD4+ T cells, fewer expanded clones and increased TCR diversity, a pattern suggesting age selection. Conclusive comparison of naive and antigen-experienced compartments was prevented by the profiling of bulk unsorted PBMCs.

Details on this clonotype: Its antigen has not been determined. One base away there is no much larger clone; base qualities are not given.

The library was made by 5' RACE. TCRdb records Illumina HiSeq 2500 as the sequencer. The second PCR ran for roughly 7 to 11 cycles and used a J-beta primer mix along with a sample-barcoded 5' primer. A unique molecular identifier was introduced onto each TCR beta cDNA molecule by a template-switch 5' adaptor carrying 12 random nucleotides. At least 2.5 million CDR3-containing paired-end reads were obtained from each sample. First-strand cDNA synthesis was performed from all RNA using the Mint cDNA synthesis kit, with priming by a TRBC-specific oligonucleotide. All cDNA was treated with uracil-DNA glycosylase and then went through a first 18-cycle PCR with the universal primers M1SS and BC2_uni_R. Under the source paper's analysis protocol: Normalization of each sample was performed by random selection of 1 million high-quality reads, each carrying a distinct molecular identifier. Reads sharing molecular identifiers were discarded rather than binned into consensus sequences. MiTCR, set to a Q25 quality threshold and the strictest error-elimination algorithm, was used for CDR3 identification, clonotype clustering and error correction. Lower-bound total TCR beta diversity was estimated with a nonparametric unseen species model using Euler transformation. TCRdb itself trimmed the public reads at Q25 with fastp, ran MiXCR and retained productive beta chains. CDR3 protein sequences are deduplicated, and each keeps its most common genes and DNA. TCRdb's processing, not the authors', yielded these V and J calls. The sample profile shows over 600,000 distinct CDR3 sequences; 20% to 25% of them were found once. The ten largest make up more than 3% of the sample.

The approximately 39 donors, aged about 6 to 95 years, were systemically healthy Caucasian individuals from Russia. Each donor gave 9.5 to 10 milliliters of peripheral blood, drawn into EDTA-treated Vacutainer tubes. Ficoll-Paque density-gradient centrifugation was used to isolate PBMCs, with at least 6.5 million per sample. Trizol reagent was used to extract total RNA from the PBMCs, yielding at least 5 micrograms per sample. The percentages of naive CD45RAhigh/CD27high T cells were determined by flow cytometry on a PBMC aliquot from every donor. The CDR3 starts with the cysteine, ends with the phenylalanine, and has 14 residues. Only the CDR3 DNA is retained, 42 bases long and in frame from the first base. Sequences MDHEN (CDR1) and SYDVKM (CDR2) are obtained from the germline V gene.

The chain is assembled from TRBV28 and TRBJ2-5, with a weak D call of TRBD1 (5 bases match). The J call may be mistaken, given a closer DNA end match to TRBJ2-7. The source material was blood. The sequence was obtained from a man aged 70-80 years in good health. The nucleotide sequence reads TGTGCCAGCAGTTCCCAGACAGAAGCCTACGAGCAGTACTTC. Its translation reads: CASSSQTEAYEQYF.